This T cell receptor (beta chain) was captured by sequencing in a study of blood T cell repertoires in COVID-19. Study-level information: Some COVID-19 samples were acute and others convalescent; all came from the United States, Italy and Spain. T cells, B-cell-depleted T cells, or PBMCs provided the cDNA or gDNA that served as material.

This clone was counted a few times. Methods used by the authors: The assay estimated nucleated cells by amplifying reference gene primers. TCRdb's copy holds only in-frame clones and misses some; the assay was immunoSEQ multiplex PCR. The V and J calls and clone size were taken over from that table, and D and trimming were inferred from the DNA. The sample shows 350,000 to 400,000 clones, 90% to 95% of them seen only once. Germline V gives CDR1 GTSNPN, CDR2 SVGIG (reference sequence). This CDR3 spans 13 amino acids. Trimming removed 6 bases from V and 2 bases from J, with 12 bases in between. The cohort comprised adults aged about 18 to 90 years residing in 20 to 30 US areas.

This chain joins TRBV30 and TRBJ2-3; D remains unclear. The sample comprised PBMCs or T cells enriched from blood (not recorded which). The sequence was obtained from a woman between 35 and 50 years old who had been exposed to COVID-19. CDR3: CACYGSYTDTQYF. The CDR3 nucleotides read TGTGCCTGTTACGGGTCTTACACAGATACGCAGTATTTT.